This T cell receptor beta chain was retrieved from a study of shared clonotypes between healthy human individuals. Study-level results: Clonotypes shared by all four sorted-subset donors had higher generation probabilities than non-shared clonotypes.

Repertoires were generated with immunoSEQ multiplex PCR, while TCRdb's copy carries only in-frame clones and drops some. The data show 2,500,000 or so clones, around nine tenths seen once. Note on this clone: Its antigen is undetermined.

Researchers partitioned CD4+ cells into CD45RA+ naive and CD45RA-negative memory subsets. The specimen sequenced was naive CD4+ T cells sorted from blood. The subset here: CD45RA+ positively selected. This clonotype originated in a man aged 18 to 30 in good health.

The CDR3 DNA reads as TGTGCCAGCAGGCTCGTAGCGAAGGGGGCAGATACGCAGTATTTT. This codes for CASRLVAKGADTQYF. The chain combines TRBV27 with TRBJ2-3; a weak D match, TRBD1 (6 bases). The germline gives CDR1 MNHEY, CDR2 SMNVEV (reference sequence). The V end was cut by 6 bases, the J end by 4 bases, with 17 bases between. The CDR3 is 15 residues long.